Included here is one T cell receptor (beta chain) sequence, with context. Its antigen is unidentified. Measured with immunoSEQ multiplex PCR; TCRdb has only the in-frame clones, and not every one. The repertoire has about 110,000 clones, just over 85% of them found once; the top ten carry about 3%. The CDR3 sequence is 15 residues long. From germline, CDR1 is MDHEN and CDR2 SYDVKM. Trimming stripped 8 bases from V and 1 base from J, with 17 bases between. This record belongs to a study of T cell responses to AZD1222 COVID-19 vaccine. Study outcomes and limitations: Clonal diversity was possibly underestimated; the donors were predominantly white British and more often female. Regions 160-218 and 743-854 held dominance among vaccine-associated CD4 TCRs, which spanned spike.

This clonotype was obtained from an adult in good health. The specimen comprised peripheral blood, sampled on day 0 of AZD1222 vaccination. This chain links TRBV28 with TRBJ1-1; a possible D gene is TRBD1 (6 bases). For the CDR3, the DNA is TGTGCCAGCCGACTCTTCGGACAGTGGAACACTGAAGCTTTCTTT. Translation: CASRLFGQWNTEAFF. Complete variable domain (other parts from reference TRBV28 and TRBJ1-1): DVKVTQSSRYLVKRTGEKVFLECVQDMDHENMFWYRQDPGLGLRLIYFSYDVKMKEKGDIPEGYSVSREKKERFSLILESASTNQTSMYLCASRLFGQWNTEAFFGQGTRLTVV.